Below are 31 T cell receptor beta chains sequenced from a single sample in a study of long-term antiretroviral therapy in people with HIV (dated by TCRdb to between 2022 and 2023). The immunoSEQ hsTCRB v3.0 assay was used at survey level resolution to sequence the TRB variable region. TCRdb took this table from immuneACCESS and kept in-frame rearrangements with V and J called. Such tables lack part of the clones; where checked against another copy, unresolved V genes explain under half of the gap, and the rest is unexplained. Within this sample are 15,000 to 20,000 clones, with around nine tenths of them counted one time only. Of the sample, around 11% falls within the top ten clones. Sample: unsorted PBMCs, taken 0.7 years before starting antiretroviral therapy. All receptors derive from a man in his forties or fifties with HIV.

This rearrangement joins TRBV30 to TRBJ1-1; tentative D call: TRBD1 (5 bases). V was clipped by 2 bases and J by 1 base, with 17 bases between them. CDR3 length equals 16 residues. In germline, CDR1 is GTSNPN, CDR2 SVGIG (reference sequence). CDR3 sequence (DNA): TGTGCCTGGAGTAGGGACCCATCCCCCCGGAACACTGAAGCTTTCTTT. Its protein is CAWSRDPSPRNTEAFF.

The V gene is TRBV30, the J gene TRBJ2-3; possibly TRBD1 for D (6 bases). The ends were cut back, 8 bases at V and 0 bases at J, with 15 bases in the middle. The CDR3 contains 14 residues. Germline lookup yields CDR1 GTSNPN and CDR2 SVGIG (reference sequence). In nucleotides, the CDR3 is TGTGCCCACAGAGGGGGTGTTAGCACAGATACGCAGTATTTT. Encoded protein: CAHRGGVSTDTQYF. Complete variable domain (other parts from reference TRBV30 and TRBJ2-3): SQTIHQWPATLVQPVGSPLSLECTVEGTSNPNLYWYRQAAGRGLQLLFYSVGIGQISSEVPQNLSASRPQDRQFILSSKKLLLSDSGFYLCAHRGGVSTDTQYFGPGTRLTVL.

This chain uses TRBV5-1 with TRBJ2-1; possibly TRBD1 for D (5 bases). The CDR3 covers 13 residues. The V gene lost 0 bases and the J gene lost 9 bases, with 10 bases spanning the gap. Germline CDR1 reads SGHRS; CDR2 reads YFSETQ. The CDR3 DNA sequence: TGCGCCAGCAGCTTGGTACCGCAGGGTGAGCAGTTCTTC. Encoded protein: CASSLVPQGEQFF. Variable domain in full (rest from reference TRBV5-1 and TRBJ2-1): KAGVTQTPRYLIKTRGQQVTLSCSPISGHRSVSWYQQTPGQGLQFLFEYFSETQRNKGNFPGRFSGRQFSNSRSEMNVSTLELGDSALYLCASSLVPQGEQFFGPGTRLTVL.

This sequence joins TRBV10-3 and TRBJ2-2; TRBD1 matches 10 bases. Germline V gene lookup returns CDR1 ENHRY and CDR2 SYGVKD. This CDR3 contains 15 residues. The V segment lost 10 bases and the J segment 4 bases; nucleotides outside the gene matches: 9. This CDR3 is CATTTGQGPTGELFF. CDR3 coding DNA: TGTGCCACGACAACGGGACAGGGGCCCACCGGGGAGCTGTTTTTT.

This clone is classed as large (0.1 to 1%). V is TRBV7-9 and J is TRBJ1-4, with unresolved D. V was clipped by 2 bases and J by 4 bases, with 11 bases between them. Looked up from germline, CDR1 is SEHNR and CDR2 is FQNEAQ (reference sequence). The CDR3 covers 15 residues. The CDR3 here is CASSLSLVGNEKLFF. The CDR3 nucleotides are TGTGCCAGCAGCTTAAGCCTTGTTGGTAATGAAAAACTGTTTTTT.

The V and J genes are TRBV13 and TRBJ2-5; no reliable D call. The CDR3 has 15 amino acids. Germline CDR1 and CDR2: PRHDT and FYEKMQ (reference sequence). The V and J ends lost 8 bases and 1 base respectively, with 17 bases between them. As DNA, the CDR3 is TGTGCCAGCTCCCAGTTCAGAAAGCTCCAAGAGACCCAGTACTTC. Its protein is CASSQFRKLQETQYF.

This chain connects TRBV5-6 to TRBJ2-1; 7 bases agree with TRBD1. Germline assignment: CDR1 SGHDT and CDR2 YYEEEE. This CDR3 contains 15 residues. Losses at the gene ends were 4 bases for V and 4 bases for J; bases not matched to a gene: 8. The CDR3 nucleotides read TGTGCCAGCAGCCCTCGTCCGGGACAGTACAATGAGCAGTTCTTC. Protein product: CASSPRPGQYNEQFF.

The chain uses TRBV12-5 and TRBJ2-5; D is uncertain. The CDR3 extends over 13 amino acids. CDR1 LGHNT and CDR2 FRNRAP come from the germline V gene. Trimming took 4 bases from V and 0 from J, leaving 6 bases between them. In nucleotides, the CDR3 is TGTGCTAGTGGTTCTAGGAACCAAGAGACCCAGTACTTC. Translating gives CASGSRNQETQYF.

The chain couples TRBV27 to TRBJ1-4, with D possibly being TRBD1 (6 bases). CDR1 MNHEY and CDR2 SMNVEV come from the germline V gene (reference sequence). This CDR3 region has 17 residues. V lost 6 bases to trimming and J lost 4 bases, with 21 bases between them. As DNA, the CDR3 is TGTGCCAGCAGCCCTCTCGGGGGGGGCTTACATAATGAAAAACTGTTTTTT. Amino acids: CASSPLGGGLHNEKLFF.

The chain recombines TRBV15 with TRBJ2-4; D is possibly TRBD2 (6 bases). Looked up from germline, CDR1 is LNHNV and CDR2 is YYDKDF (reference sequence). The V end lost 0 bases, the J end lost 3 bases, and 12 bases lay between the germline ends. This CDR3 has 16 residues. CDR3 protein: CATSRDDRLGKNIQYF. The CDR3 coding sequence is TGTGCCACCAGCAGAGACGACAGACTAGGCAAAAACATTCAGTACTTC.

This clone was seen a few times. V gene TRBV23-1 combines with J gene TRBJ1-2; D gene unclear. TRBV23-1 is flagged as an ORF with uncertain function. This CDR3 region has 12 residues. Trimming stripped 3 bases from V and 8 bases from J, with 10 bases between. CDR3 bases: TGCGCCAGCAGTCACCGACTCGAGGGCTACACCTTC. Its protein product is CASSHRLEGYTF.

V and J are TRBV2 and TRBJ2-5; 9 positions match TRBD1. Germline trimming cut 8 bases from V and 9 bases from J; bases unmatched to any gene: 4. CDR3 length: 11 amino acids. Germline-derived CDR1 and CDR2 are SNHLY and FYNNEI. The CDR3 sequence is CASQNRGPQYF. The CDR3 coding sequence is TGTGCCAGCCAGAACAGGGGGCCCCAGTACTTC.

The chain combines TRBV25-1 with TRBJ1-2; TRBD1 is a possible D gene (6 bases). V was trimmed by 6 bases and J by 7 bases, leaving 15 bases between them. The CDR3 has 13 amino acids. The germline gives CDR1 MGHDK, CDR2 SYGVNS. CDR3 DNA sequence: TGTGCCAGCAGCCTCAACAGGGAGGGTGGCTACACCTTC. This gives the protein CASSLNREGGYTF.

V is TRBV12-5 and J is TRBJ1-1; the D gene is possibly TRBD1 (6 bases). This CDR3 comprises 14 residues. The V gene lost 5 bases and the J gene lost 1 base, with 11 bases spanning the gap. CDR1 and CDR2 (germline): LGHNT, FRNRAP. DNA for the CDR3: TGTGCTAGTGGTCACAGGGACTGGAACACTGAAGCTTTCTTT. Its protein is CASGHRDWNTEAFF.

This chain connects TRBV5-1 to TRBJ2-7; 7 bases align to TRBD1. V lost 0 bases, J lost 4 bases, and 10 bases stayed unmatched. Germline CDR1 is SGHRS and CDR2 is YFSETQ. This CDR3 is built from 16 residues. The CDR3 sequence: CASSLVGAGGEYEQYF. The CDR3 DNA reads TGCGCCAGCAGCTTGGTAGGGGCAGGGGGAGAATACGAGCAGTACTTC.

The gene calls are TRBV11-3 and TRBJ2-1, with a tentative D call TRBD1 (6 bases). V was clipped by 6 bases and J by 3 bases, with 12 bases between them. The germline gives CDR1 SGHNT, CDR2 YENEEA. The CDR3 is 14 residues long. CDR3 coding DNA: TGTGCCAGCAGTCGAACAGGGAACTACAATGAGCAGTTCTTC. Translated, it gives CASSRTGNYNEQFF.

The rearrangement joins TRBV5-6 to TRBJ1-3, with 11 bases aligning to TRBD1. The trim removed 0 bases at V and 3 bases at J, leaving 11 bases unmatched. Looked up from germline, CDR1 is SGHDT and CDR2 is YYEEEE. This CDR3 has 19 residues. The DNA for the CDR3 is TGTGCCAGCAGCTTGGTCGGACAGGGGGCGCGGGGGAGTGGAAACACCATATATTTT. Protein: CASSLVGQGARGSGNTIYF.

This chain uses TRBV11-2 with TRBJ2-3; weak D call: TRBD1 (5 bases). V lost 6 bases, J lost 5 bases, and 12 bases lay in between. The CDR3 runs to 13 residues. CDR1 and CDR2 from the germline V gene are SGHAT and FQNNGV. In nucleotides, the CDR3 is TGTGCCAGCAGGCCGACAGACTTAGATACGCAGTATTTT. This translates into CASRPTDLDTQYF.

CDR3 amino acids: CASSTMGGHEQYF. The CDR3 region has the DNA TGTGCCAGCAGTACGATGGGGGGCCACGAGCAGTACTTC. The chain couples TRBV6-1 to TRBJ2-7, with D perhaps being TRBD1 or TRBD2 (6 bases each). Trimming shortened V by 5 bases and J by 5 bases, and 13 bases separated the two germline ends. Germline V gene sequence: CDR1 MNHNS, CDR2 SASEGT. This CDR3 is built from 13 residues.

In this sample, this clone turned up once. The V call is TRBV27, the J call TRBJ2-3, with D possibly TRBD2 on 5 matching bases. V lost 6 bases, J lost 3 bases, and 10 bases lay in between. CDR1 is MNHEY and CDR2 is SMNVEV in the germline V gene (reference sequence). The CDR3 is 13 amino acids. The DNA of the CDR3 is TGTGCCAGCAGGTCGGGAACTACAGATACGCAGTATTTT. Protein sequence: CASRSGTTDTQYF.

This rearrangement joins TRBV5-1 to TRBJ1-2; D is ambiguous. Trimming took off 3 bases at V and 7 bases at J, with 22 bases between the two ends. CDR1 and CDR2 (germline): SGHRS, YFSETQ. This CDR3 region has 16 residues. This chain's CDR3 is CASSSTEAATGGGYTF. CDR3 in DNA: TGCGCCAGCAGCTCTACGGAGGCAGCGACCGGCGGTGGCTACACCTTC. Complete variable domain (other parts from reference TRBV5-1 and TRBJ1-2): KAGVTQTPRYLIKTRGQQVTLSCSPISGHRSVSWYQQTPGQGLQFLFEYFSETQRNKGNFPGRFSGRQFSNSRSEMNVSTLELGDSALYLCASSSTEAATGGGYTFGSGTRLTVV.

The DNA of the CDR3 is TGCGCCAGCAGTGAGGGGAATGAGCCCGAAGCTTTCTTT. The encoded protein is CASSEGNEPEAFF. This chain joins TRBV10-1 and TRBJ1-1, with unresolved D. Germline lookup yields CDR1 WNHNN and CDR2 SYGVQD (reference sequence). Trimming stripped 2 bases from V and 8 bases from J, with 12 bases between. The CDR3 has 13 residues.

The chain couples TRBV5-1 to TRBJ1-6; tentative D call: TRBD1 (6 bases). Trimming took off 4 bases at V and 4 bases at J, with 15 bases between the two ends. Germline V gives CDR1 SGHRS, CDR2 YFSETQ. This CDR3 region has 16 residues. This CDR3 reads CASSPQGMGYNSPLHF. The DNA of the CDR3 is TGCGCCAGCAGCCCGCAGGGGATGGGTTATAATTCACCCCTCCACTTT.

The gene calls are TRBV5-1 and TRBJ2-7; 7 nucleotides agree with TRBD1. Per the germline V gene, CDR1 is SGHRS and CDR2 is YFSETQ. The CDR3 covers 15 residues. Losses at the gene ends were 4 bases for V and 2 bases for J; bases not matched to a gene: 9. CDR3 sequence: CASSLRQGGAYEQYF. The CDR3 bases are TGCGCCAGCAGCCTCCGACAGGGTGGGGCCTACGAGCAGTACTTC.

Only a few counts were recorded for this clone. The chain uses TRBV5-1 and TRBJ2-2; weak D call: TRBD2 (5 bases). The CDR3 extends over 14 amino acids. V lost 0 bases and J lost 8, with 11 bases in between. The V gene's germline CDR1 is SGHRS and CDR2 YFSETQ. This CDR3 is CASSLEAAGGELFF. The CDR3 DNA reads as TGCGCCAGCAGCTTGGAAGCGGCTGGGGGGGAGCTGTTTTTT.

V gene TRBV12-5 combines with J gene TRBJ2-7; no definite D call. This CDR3 comprises 10 residues. Trimming removed 6 bases at V and 7 bases at J, with 7 bases between. Germline V gene sequence: CDR1 LGHNT, CDR2 FRNRAP. CDR3: CASGVVEQYF. The CDR3 DNA follows: TGTGCTAGTGGGGTGGTTGAGCAGTACTTC.

V is TRBV9 and J is TRBJ2-7; TRBD1 might be the D (6 bases). Per the germline V gene, CDR1 is SGDLS and CDR2 is YYNGEE. CDR3 length: 16 amino acids. V lost 0 bases and J lost 0, with 13 bases in between. The CDR3 nucleotides are TGTGCCAGCAGCGTAGGCCAGGGGCATAGCTCCTACGAGCAGTACTTC. This translates into CASSVGQGHSSYEQYF.

This clone is a singleton in its sample. J is TRBJ2-3 and V is TRBV9, with D possibly matching TRBD1 (5 bases). CDR1 and CDR2 (germline): SGDLS, YYNGEE. This CDR3 region has 13 residues. The V and J ends lost 1 base and 3 bases respectively, with 6 bases between them. CDR3 residues: CASSVTGTDTQYF. DNA for the CDR3: TGTGCCAGCAGCGTAACAGGAACAGATACGCAGTATTTT.

CDR3 DNA sequence: TGTGCCAGCACCATCCCGGGACAGCCCTACAATGAGCAGTTCTTC. Its protein product is CASTIPGQPYNEQFF. The genes are TRBV7-9 and TRBJ2-1, with 7 positions matching TRBD1. In germline, CDR1 is SEHNR, CDR2 FQNEAQ (reference sequence). V lost 7 bases, J lost 2 bases, and 8 bases stayed unmatched. There are 15 residues in the CDR3.

The chain combines TRBV10-3 with TRBJ1-4; D might be TRBD1 (5 bases). The CDR3 extends over 18 amino acids. Germline CDR1 ENHRY, CDR2 SYGVKD. Trimming shortened V by 2 bases and J by 0 bases, and 16 bases separated the two germline ends. CDR3 in amino acids: CAISERGGGTSTNEKLFF. The CDR3, as DNA: TGTGCCATCAGTGAGCGGGGGGGAGGAACATCAACTAATGAAAAACTGTTTTTT.

The table lists this clone with a count of one. The chain employs TRBV7-8 and TRBJ2-3; no definite D call. This CDR3 is 12 amino acids long. V lost 1 base, J lost 1 base, and 0 bases lay in between. Germline CDR1 reads SGHVS; CDR2 reads FQNEAQ. In DNA form, the CDR3 reads TGTGCCAGCAGCTTAGGCACAGATACGCAGTATTTT. Translation gives CASSLGTDTQYF. Full variable domain (missing parts from reference TRBV7-8 and TRBJ2-3): GAGVSQSPRYKVAKRGQDVALRCDPISGHVSLFWYQQALGQGPEFLTYFQNEAQLDKSGLPSDRFFAERPEGSVSTLKIQRTQQEDSAVYLCASSLGTDTQYFGPGTRLTVL.